The 22 T cell receptor beta chains given below trace back to one sample, sequenced in a study of T-cell reconstitution after alpha-beta-depleted transplantation in children. Unique molecular identifiers were incorporated into the prepared TCRbeta library. One entry per CDR3 protein, called by TCRdb with MiXCR from the PCR reads. The table has around 50,000 distinct CDR3 sequences, under 60% seen once. Here the sequenced sample was peripheral blood, taken before TCRalphabeta/CD19-depleted stem cell transplant. The source of these receptors is a boy less than two years old with SCID, due to receive a stem cell transplant.

This clonotype showed up just a few times. V and J are TRBV9 and TRBJ2-7, with 9 positions matching TRBD2. V lost 0 bases, J lost 2 bases, and 6 bases stayed unmatched. Germline V gene data show CDR1 as SGDLS and CDR2 as YYNGEE. This CDR3 is 16 amino acids long. CDR3 loop: CASSVEGSGGAYEQYF. In DNA form, the CDR3 reads TGTGCCAGCAGCGTAGAGGGTAGCGGGGGTGCCTACGAGCAGTACTTC.

This chain links TRBV12-3 or TRBV12-4 with TRBJ2-1; D is unresolved. This CDR3 is 16 amino acids long. Trimming pared 2 bases from V and 5 bases from J, leaving 16 bases between. This chain's CDR3 is CASSLNRALVNNEQFF. The CDR3 region has the DNA TGTGCCAGCAGTTTAAACCGGGCCCTGGTAAACAATGAGCAGTTCTTC.

The chain joins TRBV7-2 to TRBJ1-1; D is uncertain. The germline V and J ends were trimmed by 3 bases and 3 bases, with 5 bases remaining between them. The CDR3 spans 12 residues. Germline V gene lookup returns CDR1 SGHTA and CDR2 FQGNSA. The CDR3 DNA reads as TGTGCCAGCAGCTTCGCGGACACTGAAGCTTTCTTT. Translation: CASSFADTEAFF.

The genes are TRBV2 and TRBJ2-7, with no clear D. Germline-derived CDR1 and CDR2 are SNHLY and FYNNEI. V lost 10 bases and J lost 3, with 16 bases in between. CDR3 length: 13 amino acids. The CDR3 loop reads CANFDGQYYEQYF. The CDR3, as DNA: TGTGCCAACTTTGATGGCCAGTACTACGAGCAGTACTTC.

This clonotype was found a few times. V usage is TRBV12-3 or TRBV12-4 and J usage is TRBJ2-5; 9 bases line up with TRBD1. V was clipped by 1 base and J by 3 bases; unmatched bases: 3. CDR3 length equals 15 residues. The CDR3 DNA reads TGTGCCAGCAGTTTAGAGGGACAGGGAGAAGAGACCCAGTACTTC. Its translation: CASSLEGQGEETQYF.

This clonotype was observed a single time. The chain employs TRBV7-9 and TRBJ2-1; 9 positions match TRBD1. This CDR3 is built from 14 residues. The germline V gene has CDR1 SEHNR and CDR2 FQNEAQ (reference sequence). Losses at the gene ends were 0 bases for V and 7 bases for J; bases not matched to a gene: 1. CDR3 sequence (DNA): TGTGCCAGCAGCTTAGCGACAGGGGGGAATGAGCAGTTCTTC. Protein sequence: CASSLATGGNEQFF.

This clonotype was seen more than once but under ten times. This chain uses TRBV20-1 with TRBJ2-1; TRBD1 is a possible D gene (5 bases). V lost 7 bases and J lost 4, with 11 bases in between. From germline, CDR1 is DFQATT and CDR2 SNEGSKA (reference sequence). There are 12 residues in the CDR3. In nucleotides, the CDR3 is TGCAGTGTCTCGGCAGGGTACAATGAGCAGTTCTTC. Its protein is CSVSAGYNEQFF.

This clonotype was found a few times. V is TRBV4-3 and J is TRBJ2-1, with D perhaps TRBD1 or TRBD2 (5 bases each). The CDR3 totals 14 residues. Germline CDR1 LGHNA, CDR2 YSLEER. The V end lost 0 bases, the J end lost 9 bases, and 12 bases lay between the germline ends. The CDR3 DNA is TGCGCCAGCAGCCAAGATGGGACCCTAGCTGAGCAGTTCTTC. It yields the protein CASSQDGTLAEQFF.

V and J are TRBV12-3 or TRBV12-4 and TRBJ1-4; weak D call: TRBD1 (5 bases). Trimming took off 8 bases at V and 8 bases at J, with 12 bases between the two ends. The CDR3 has 12 amino acids. The CDR3 sequence is CASRGVEEKLFF. DNA of the CDR3: TGTGCCAGCCGGGGGGTGGAGGAAAAACTGTTTTTT.

The gene calls are TRBV7-2 and TRBJ2-1; weak D call: TRBD2 (5 bases). Germline lookup yields CDR1 SGHTA and CDR2 FQGNSA. The CDR3 is 16 amino acids. V lost 5 bases and J 0 bases, leaving 14 bases between the germline ends. The CDR3 coding sequence is TGTGCCAGCAGCCGGGAATTTGGATACTCCTACAATGAGCAGTTCTTC. This sequence encodes CASSREFGYSYNEQFF.

This clonotype was recorded a few times. The chain links TRBV12-3 or TRBV12-4 to TRBJ2-6; tentatively, D is TRBD2 (6 bases). The germline V and J ends were trimmed by 6 bases and 3 bases, with 18 bases remaining between them. CDR3 length: 17 residues. This CDR3 is CASRPGGGGGGANVLTF. CDR3 DNA: TGTGCCAGCAGGCCCGGGGGTGGGGGAGGTGGGGCCAACGTCCTGACTTTC.

The rearrangement joins TRBV3-1 to TRBJ1-1; D is unclear. Germline CDR1 is LGHDT and CDR2 is YNNKEL (reference sequence). Trimming left V 1 base short and J 4 bases short, with 16 bases between. The CDR3 is made up of 16 amino acids. CDR3 in amino acids: CASSQGPQALITEAFF. In DNA, the CDR3 is TGTGCCAGCAGCCAAGGACCCCAGGCGCTGATCACTGAAGCTTTCTTT.

In this sample, this clonotype turned up a few times. The V gene is TRBV29-1, the J gene TRBJ2-1, with D possibly being TRBD2 (6 bases). Germline-derived CDR1 and CDR2 are SQVTM and ANQGSEA. This CDR3 has 15 amino acids. V dropped 1 base and J dropped 0 bases, with 10 bases sitting between them. The CDR3 loop reads CSVEGTGVSYNEQFF. The CDR3 coding sequence is TGCAGCGTTGAAGGAACGGGGGTCTCCTACAATGAGCAGTTCTTC.

The chain combines TRBV2 with TRBJ1-3; TRBD1 might be the D (5 bases). Germline lookup yields CDR1 SNHLY and CDR2 FYNNEI. The CDR3 totals 16 residues. V dropped 10 bases and J dropped 4 bases, with 23 bases sitting between them. The CDR3 nucleotides are TGTGCCACCATAGCGCTACCCGGGACGGGCGGAAACACCATATATTTT. Translation gives CATIALPGTGGNTIYF.

The chain is built from TRBV12-3 or TRBV12-4 and TRBJ2-3, with 8 positions matching TRBD1. J lost 1 base, V lost 6 bases, and 3 bases had no gene match. The CDR3 length is 14 residues. The CDR3 here is CASSGQGGTDTQYF. Written as DNA, the CDR3 is TGTGCCAGCAGCGGACAGGGAGGCACAGATACGCAGTATTTT.

The rearrangement links TRBV12-3 or TRBV12-4 to TRBJ1-1; 8 bases fit TRBD1. This CDR3 has 17 residues. The V and J ends lost 7 bases and 0 bases, in that order; junction bases with no gene match: 13. The CDR3 sequence is CASTVKDRAPMNTEAFF. The CDR3 DNA reads TGTGCCAGCACGGTGAAGGACAGGGCACCCATGAACACTGAAGCTTTCTTT.

The chain recombines TRBV6-1 with TRBJ2-3; 8 nucleotides align to TRBD1. The germline CDR1 and CDR2 sequences are MNHNS and SASEGT. This CDR3 has 14 residues. J was trimmed by 4 bases and V by 7 bases; bases with no gene match: 7. For the CDR3, the DNA is TGTGCCAGCAAATTGGGACAGGCCCCAGATACGCAGTATTTT. Its translation: CASKLGQAPDTQYF.

For the CDR3, the DNA is TGTGCCAGCAGCTGGGGGCTGCCGGAGGGGGAGCAGTACTTC. The encoded protein is CASSWGLPEGEQYF. This chain uses TRBV7-2 with TRBJ2-7, with D possibly called TRBD1 or TRBD2 (6 bases each). Looked up from germline, CDR1 is SGHTA and CDR2 is FQGNSA. This CDR3 has 14 residues. V dropped 4 bases and J dropped 7 bases, with 17 bases sitting between them.

This chain uses TRBV5-1 with TRBJ2-3; D is uncertain. CDR3 length equals 14 residues. Trimming took 0 bases from V and 3 from J, leaving 8 bases between them. Germline V gene sequence: CDR1 SGHRS, CDR2 YFSETQ. CDR3 sequence: CASSLARVTDTQYF. CDR3 nucleotide sequence: TGCGCCAGCAGCTTGGCGCGCGTGACAGATACGCAGTATTTT.

The chain uses TRBV11-1 and TRBJ2-7, with D perhaps being TRBD1 or TRBD2 (5 bases each). The CDR3 runs to 15 residues. CDR1 is SGHAT and CDR2 is FQDESV in the germline V gene (reference sequence). V dropped 5 bases and J dropped 2 bases, with 16 bases sitting between them. The CDR3 DNA reads as TGTGCCAGCAGCATCGGGACGCTGGGTCCCTACGAGCAGTACTTC. It yields the protein CASSIGTLGPYEQYF.

V and J are TRBV4-2 and TRBJ2-3; 13 bases fit TRBD2. The ends lost 4 bases at V and 0 bases at J; junction bases unmatched: 10. Germline V lookup: CDR1 LGHNA, CDR2 YNFKEQ. The CDR3 is 19 residues long. The CDR3 DNA is TGTGCCAGCAGCCCGCTCCGGACTAGCGGGGGCCTTAGCACAGATACGCAGTATTTT. Protein product: CASSPLRTSGGLSTDTQYF.

The V gene is TRBV24-1, the J gene TRBJ2-4; 11 bases are shared with TRBD1. The CDR3 loop spans 16 amino acids. Germline V gene lookup returns CDR1 KGHDR and CDR2 SFDVKD. Unmatched junction bases numbered 8, after V lost 3 bases and J lost 8 bases. Here the CDR3 DNA reads TGTGCCACCAGTGATCCGGGACAGGGGGAAGTCGACATTCAGTACTTC. Translated, it gives CATSDPGQGEVDIQYF.